The 22 T cell receptor beta chains in this list originate from one sample, sequenced in a study of CD8+ T cells in alopecia areata (dated by TCRdb to 2016 to 2019). The time point label, as the study defines it: about four weeks on oral tofacitinib. The treatment or condition tag for this specimen amounts to: oral pan-JAK inhibitor, 5-10 mg twice daily. The library was obtained by the immunoSEQ multiplex PCR assay. To provide template for TCR sequencing, every sample had RNA extracted and reverse transcribed into cDNA. The table was pulled from immuneACCESS by TCRdb, which kept in-frame rearrangements only. Such tables lose some clones; where checked, under half of the loss comes from unresolved V genes, and the rest has no known cause. The sample yields around 210,000 clones; roughly 64% were counted once. The ten largest clones add up to around 4.2% of the sample. Sequences were derived from CD4+ T cells sorted from blood, sampled at week 4, from a patient treated with tofacitinib. The receptor source for this set is a human donor with alopecia areata.

This chain connects TRBV27 to TRBJ2-1, with D perhaps TRBD2 (7 bases). The germline V gene encodes CDR1 MNHEY and CDR2 SMNVEV (reference sequence). Trimming removed 2 bases at V and 4 bases at J, with 9 bases between. The CDR3 loop spans 14 amino acids. CDR3 loop: CASSLAGAYNEQFF. CDR3 DNA sequence: TGTGCCAGCAGTTTAGCGGGGGCTTACAATGAGCAGTTCTTC.

This clone was counted only a few times. V usage is TRBV19 and J usage is TRBJ2-5, with TRBD1 identical over 8 bases. The V gene's germline CDR1 is LNHDA and CDR2 SQIVND (reference sequence). V gave up 7 bases and J gave up 3 bases; unmatched junction bases: 4. This CDR3 is built from 13 residues. CDR3 in DNA: TGTGCCAGTACCCCGACAGGGGAAGAGACCCAGTACTTC. Protein: CASTPTGEETQYF. The entire variable domain, with the rest obtained from reference TRBV19 and TRBJ2-5, is as follows: DGGITQSPKYLFRKEGQNVTLSCEQNLNHDAMYWYRQDPGQGLRLIYYSQIVNDFQKGDIAEGYSVSREKKESFPLTVTSAQKNPTAFYLCASTPTGEETQYFGPGTRLLVL.

The chain recombines TRBV9 with TRBJ2-7, with 7 positions matching TRBD1. Germline values: CDR1 SGDLS, CDR2 YYNGEE. V trimming: 3 bases; J trimming: 0 bases; junction bases outside the gene matches: 3. There are 14 residues in the CDR3. DNA of the CDR3: TGTGCCAGCAGCGAGGGGACAGCCTCCTACGAGCAGTACTTC. It is translated as CASSEGTASYEQYF.

This clone was counted a few times. V and J are TRBV29-1 and TRBJ2-7; 12 bases fit TRBD1. Germline CDR1 SQVTM, CDR2 ANQGSEA. J lost 3 bases, V lost 4 bases, and 4 bases had no gene match. The CDR3 is made up of 14 amino acids. This CDR3 reads CSVGRDRGLYEQYF. CDR3 coding DNA: TGCAGCGTTGGCCGGGACAGGGGGCTCTACGAGCAGTACTTC.

This chain links TRBV29-1 with TRBJ2-2, with TRBD1 matching over 9 bases. Germline values: CDR1 SQVTM, CDR2 ANQGSEA. The trim removed 6 bases at V and 1 base at J, leaving 3 bases unmatched. CDR3 size: 14 residues. The CDR3 nucleotides are TGCAGCGTGATGGGACAGGGGAACACCGGGGAGCTGTTTTTT. This codes for CSVMGQGNTGELFF.

The rearrangement links TRBV18 to TRBJ2-7; possible D gene TRBD2, 5 bases. Trimming left V 1 base short and J 0 bases short, with 7 bases between. The CDR3 has 14 amino acids. Germline V lookup: CDR1 KGHSH, CDR2 LQKENI. This chain's CDR3 is CASSPLAGSYEQYF. In nucleotides, the CDR3 is TGTGCCAGCTCACCACTCGCGGGCTCCTACGAGCAGTACTTC.

Only a few counts were recorded for this clone. V and J are TRBV25-1 and TRBJ2-7; the match to TRBD1 covers 10 bases. Trimming at V came to 7 bases and at J to 2 bases, leaving 2 bases not matched to a gene. The CDR3 spans 13 residues. Germline assignment: CDR1 MGHDK and CDR2 SYGVNS. The CDR3 reads CASTGQGAYEQYF. The CDR3 region has the DNA TGTGCCAGCACTGGACAGGGGGCCTACGAGCAGTACTTC.

The genes are TRBV29-1 and TRBJ1-2, with no clear D. The ends were cut back, 3 bases at V and 5 bases at J, with 10 bases in the middle. CDR3 length: 12 amino acids. Germline assignment: CDR1 SQVTM and CDR2 ANQGSEA. The DNA of the CDR3 is TGCAGCGTTGATGGCTTGAGTTATGGCTACACCTTC. Translating it yields CSVDGLSYGYTF.

The chain links TRBV2 to TRBJ1-6; TRBD1 matches 10 bases. Trimming cost V 4 bases and J 5 bases; bases outside gene matches: 2. CDR1 SNHLY and CDR2 FYNNEI come from the germline V gene. The length of the CDR3 is 15 residues. The CDR3 DNA reads TGTGCCAGCAGTGGACAGGGGGCCAATAATTCACCCCTCCACTTT. Translation: CASSGQGANNSPLHF.

The V gene is TRBV4-3, the J gene TRBJ1-3; 7 nucleotides match TRBD1. Germline CDR1 reads LGHNA; CDR2 reads YSLEER. This CDR3 comprises 17 residues. The V and J ends lost 0 bases and 2 bases, in that order; junction bases with no gene match: 7. CDR3 protein: CASSQDIGQGAGNTIYF. For the CDR3, the DNA is TGCGCCAGCAGCCAAGATATAGGGCAGGGGGCTGGAAACACCATATATTTT.

The V gene is TRBV29-1, the J gene TRBJ2-7; tentatively, D is TRBD2 (6 bases). With 3 bases removed from V and 3 bases from J, the gap between germline ends came to 15 bases. The germline CDR1 and CDR2 sequences are SQVTM and ANQGSEA. This CDR3 spans 14 amino acids. The CDR3 is CSVDGGGGVYEQYF. The CDR3 bases are TGCAGCGTTGATGGGGGAGGTGGGGTCTACGAGCAGTACTTC.

This clone was seen a few times. V gene TRBV2 combines with J gene TRBJ1-2; maybe TRBD1 (5 bases). This CDR3 region has 12 residues. V lost 6 bases, J lost 2 bases, and 7 bases lay in between. Germline V lookup: CDR1 SNHLY, CDR2 FYNNEI. The CDR3 loop reads CASRTENYGYTF. The CDR3 DNA reads TGTGCCAGCAGGACAGAGAACTATGGCTACACCTTC.

This clone appeared a few times. The rearrangement joins TRBV21-1 to TRBJ2-3; the DNA was not compared with TRBD1, the D call given in the table. TRBV21-1 is assigned pseudogene status. This CDR3 region has 14 residues. Written as DNA, the CDR3 is TGTGCCAGCAGCAAAGTGGCAAGCACAGATACGCAGTATTTT. Translating gives CASSKVASTDTQYF.

Here the CDR3 DNA reads TGTGCCAGCAGCGAACGTGCTGGGGCCAACGTCCTGACTTTC. Encoded protein: CASSERAGANVLTF. The chain uses TRBV25-1 and TRBJ2-6; D is unresolved. V gave up 6 bases and J gave up 2 bases, with 8 bases separating them. Looked up from germline, CDR1 is MGHDK and CDR2 is SYGVNS. CDR3 length: 14 residues.

This chain links TRBV5-6 with TRBJ1-1; D remains unclear. The germline V gene encodes CDR1 SGHDT and CDR2 YYEEEE. The CDR3 covers 14 residues. Between the trimmed V and J ends, which lost 4 bases and 4 bases, there was a span of 14 bases. CDR3 amino acids: CASSPPSASTEAFF. CDR3 sequence (DNA): TGTGCCAGCAGCCCCCCCTCTGCCAGCACTGAAGCTTTCTTT.

This chain connects TRBV25-1 to TRBJ1-2; D may be TRBD1 (6 bases). Trimming took off 0 bases at V and 14 bases at J, with 10 bases between the two ends. The CDR3 consists of 11 residues. Per the germline V gene, CDR1 is MGHDK and CDR2 is SYGVNS. CDR3 region: CASSEYGTTTF. The DNA of the CDR3 is TGTGCCAGCAGTGAATACGGGACAACAACCTTC.

This clone occurred a few times. J is TRBJ1-2 and V is TRBV5-1; D call uncertain. Germline V lookup: CDR1 SGHRS, CDR2 YFSETQ. The CDR3 covers 14 residues. V lost 3 bases to trimming and J lost 2 bases, with 11 bases between them. The CDR3 protein is CASSSNMDNYGYTF. In nucleotides, the CDR3 is TGCGCCAGCAGCTCTAACATGGACAACTATGGCTACACCTTC.

This clone has only a few counts. The rearrangement links TRBV6-1 to TRBJ1-3; D call uncertain. The V and J ends lost 7 bases and 4 bases respectively, with 11 bases between them. The CDR3 runs 13 residues. Looked up from germline, CDR1 is MNHNS and CDR2 is SASEGT. The CDR3 nucleotides read TGTGCCAGCATAATGGAAAGGGGAAACACCATATATTTT. Amino acids: CASIMERGNTIYF.

The rearrangement links TRBV4-3 to TRBJ2-2; D is unclear. V lost 4 bases, J lost 6 bases, and 9 bases lay in between. The germline CDR1 and CDR2 sequences are LGHNA and YSLEER. The CDR3 contains 13 residues. The CDR3 DNA follows: TGCGCCAGCAGCCCACGGCAGGCCGGGGAGCTGTTTTTT. This codes for CASSPRQAGELFF.

The J gene is TRBJ1-5, the V gene TRBV5-4; no reliable D call. Germline V CDR1 and CDR2: SGHNT, YYREEE (reference sequence). The V gene lost 4 bases and the J gene lost 1 base, with 9 bases spanning the gap. The CDR3 consists of 14 residues. CDR3 coding DNA: TGTGCCAGCAGCGCTGGACTGAGCAATCAGCCCCAGCATTTT. It codes for CASSAGLSNQPQHF.

A few counts support this clone. V and J are TRBV4-1 and TRBJ2-2, with D perhaps TRBD2 (6 bases). Germline V CDR1 and CDR2: MGHRA, YSYEKL. Trimming stripped 2 bases from V and 2 bases from J, with 30 bases between. CDR3 length: 22 residues. This chain's CDR3 is CASSQSFSWGVPYQTNTGELFF. DNA for the CDR3: TGCGCCAGCAGCCAAAGCTTCTCATGGGGGGTTCCTTACCAAACCAACACCGGGGAGCTGTTTTTT.

The chain employs TRBV25-1 and TRBJ1-2, with a possible D match to TRBD1 (6 bases). Trimming left V 6 bases short and J 0 bases short, with 17 bases between. CDR1 is MGHDK, CDR2 SYGVNS, per germline. This CDR3 contains 16 residues. The CDR3 DNA reads as TGTGCCAGCAGGGGGGCAACCCCTGGGACTAACTATGGCTACACCTTC. Residues: CASRGATPGTNYGYTF.